The 2 T cell receptor beta chains given below trace back to one sample, sequenced in a study of T cell repertoires in cytomegalovirus infection. No antigen is known for these receptors. TCRdb reanalysed the reads using MiXCR and keeps one entry per CDR3 protein. Of fewer than 1,000,000 distinct CDR3 sequences listed, approximately 31% are singletons. The sample consisted of cultured CD8+ T cells from PBMCs, taken from culture after CMV antigen stimulation. All receptors derive from a human donor in good health (CMV status not recorded). Some clones in this sample may be carry-over from other donors' samples.

V usage is TRBV27 and J usage is TRBJ2-1; D perhaps matches TRBD1 (6 bases). Deletions cut 2 bases from V and 0 bases from J, with 11 bases between. CDR1 is MNHEY, CDR2 SMNVEV, per germline (reference sequence). This CDR3 comprises 16 residues. The CDR3 loop reads CASSLVGDNSYNEQFF. CDR3 nucleotides: TGTGCCAGCAGTTTAGTTGGGGACAACTCCTACAATGAGCAGTTCTTC.

The chain links TRBV4-3 to TRBJ1-1; the D gene is possibly TRBD1 (5 bases). Germline values: CDR1 LGHNA, CDR2 YSLEER. CDR3 length: 15 amino acids. Trimming shortened V by 4 bases and J by 0 bases, and 12 bases separated the two germline ends. In nucleotides, the CDR3 is TGCGCCAGCAGCCCAACGGGGCAGCTGAACACTGAAGCTTTCTTT. Protein: CASSPTGQLNTEAFF.